A selection of T cell receptor beta chains follows, all from one sample in a study of T cells in Graves' hyperthyroidism and ophthalmopathy. MiXCR was run by TCRdb on the multiplex PCR reads, yielding one entry per CDR3 protein. Of approximately 210,000 distinct CDR3 sequences listed, about a sixth are singletons. What was sequenced was blood. The receptors come from a man over 45 with Graves' hyperthyroidism. Each CDR3 is given with its conserved first and last residue. A D gene is named only where the DNA matches it firmly. Only part of the rows carry a size: once, few, many, or a class if the clone is expanded.

j_call d_call v_call clone_size cdr3_nt cdr3_aa
TRBJ2-3 - TRBV7-2 many TGTGCCAGCAGCTTAGCTTCGGGACCAAGCACAGATACGCAGTATTTT CASSLASGPSTDTQYF
TRBJ1-5 - TRBV2 many TGTGCCAGCAGTGAATGGACAGCAAGCAATCAGCCCCAGCATTTT CASSEWTASNQPQHF
TRBJ2-2 - TRBV18 many TGTGCCAGCTCACCGGCCAGGGGTTCCGGGGAGCTGTTTTTT CASSPARGSGELFF
TRBJ2-1 - TRBV4-1 - TGCGCCAGCAGCCAACGAGGGATCTCCTACAATGAGCAGTTCTTC CASSQRGISYNEQFF
TRBJ2-1 TRBD2 TRBV7-2 many TGTGCCAGCAGCCCCCAATGGCTAGCGGGAGTCGATGAGCAGTTCTTC CASSPQWLAGVDEQFF
TRBJ2-2 TRBD2 TRBV7-6 - TGTGTCAGCAGCTTAAGGTCGCGGGGGACCCTTGGGGAGCTGTTTTTT CVSSLRSRGTLGELFF
TRBJ1-1 TRBD1 TRBV10-3 few TGTGCCATCAGTGCACAGGGGGCCACTGAAGCTTTCTTT CAISAQGATEAFF
TRBJ1-2 - TRBV28 few TGTGCCAGCAAGCCCCCGGGGGGCGCGGTTGGCTACACCTTC CASKPPGGAVGYTF
TRBJ2-1 TRBD2 TRBV20-1 - TGCAGTGCTCCGGGACTAGCGGGAGTCTGGGGCTCCTACAATGAGCAGTTCTTC CSAPGLAGVWGSYNEQFF
TRBJ2-1 TRBD1 TRBV6-1 few TGTGCCAGCAGTGATATTCGGACAGGGAGCAATGAGCAGTTCTTC CASSDIRTGSNEQFF
TRBJ2-3 - TRBV2 - TGTGCCAGCAGTGCCCAGGGGTGGGATACGCAGTATTTT CASSAQGWDTQYF
TRBJ2-3 - TRBV10-3 few TGTGCCATCAAAGGGGCAGATACGCAGTATTTT CAIKGADTQYF
TRBJ2-2 TRBD2 TRBV5-1 - TGCGCCAGCAGCTCGGGACTAGCGGGAGCCTTGGGGGAGCTGTTTTTT CASSSGLAGALGELFF
TRBJ1-1 - TRBV20-1 - TGCAGTGCTAGGGGGGGTTTGGACACTGAAGCTTTCTTT CSARGGLDTEAFF
TRBJ2-3 - TRBV27 - TGTGCCAGCAGTCCGCAGCCGGGGAACACGCAGTATTTT CASSPQPGNTQYF
TRBJ2-2 TRBD1 TRBV5-6 - TGTGCCAGCAGCTCGACAGGGGGCTTTACCGGGGAGCTGTTTTTT CASSSTGGFTGELFF
TRBJ2-2 TRBD2 TRBV6-4 - TGTGCCAGCAGTGACTCGATTAGCGGGAGCGGGGAGCTGTTTTTT CASSDSISGSGELFF
TRBJ2-3 - TRBV28 many TGTGCCAGCAGAGAGACCGTCACAGATACGCAGTATTTT CASRETVTDTQYF